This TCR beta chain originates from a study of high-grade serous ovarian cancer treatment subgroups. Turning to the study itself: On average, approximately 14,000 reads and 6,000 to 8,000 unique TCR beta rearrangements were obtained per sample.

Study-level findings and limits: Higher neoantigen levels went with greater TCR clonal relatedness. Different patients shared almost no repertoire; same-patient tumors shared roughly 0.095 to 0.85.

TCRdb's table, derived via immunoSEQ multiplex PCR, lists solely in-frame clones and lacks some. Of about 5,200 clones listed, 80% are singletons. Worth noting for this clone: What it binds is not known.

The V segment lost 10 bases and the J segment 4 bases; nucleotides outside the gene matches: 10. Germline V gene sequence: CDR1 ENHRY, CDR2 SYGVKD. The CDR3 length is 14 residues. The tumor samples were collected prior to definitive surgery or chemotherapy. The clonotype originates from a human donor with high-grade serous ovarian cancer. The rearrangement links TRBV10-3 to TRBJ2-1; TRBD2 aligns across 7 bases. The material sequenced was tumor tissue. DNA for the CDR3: TGTGCCACCGATTCCAGCGGGGCTTACAATGAGCAGTTCTTC. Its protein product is CATDSSGAYNEQFF.